One sample yielded the 29 T cell receptor beta chains listed below, sequenced in a study of PD-L1 blockade in urothelial cancer. Sequencing was performed with immunoSEQ multiplex PCR; in TCRdb, only in-frame clones are kept and a portion is missing. This table holds about 84,000 clones, about 80% found once. Sequenced material: PBMCs, taken around atezolizumab (anti-PD-L1) treatment. The source is a man between 65 and 79 years old with urothelial cancer.

The chain uses TRBV4-2 and TRBJ2-3; 9 bases are shared with TRBD2. V lost 0 bases to trimming and J lost 4 bases; unmatched junction nucleotides: 11. The CDR3 spans 18 residues. CDR1 and CDR2 (germline): LGHNA, YNFKEQ. CDR3 residues: CASSQDVETAGGSDTQYF. The CDR3 DNA sequence: TGTGCCAGCAGCCAAGATGTCGAGACGGCGGGGGGGTCAGATACGCAGTATTTT.

The gene calls are TRBV9 and TRBJ2-3; the match to TRBD2 covers 11 bases. Germline CDR1 SGDLS, CDR2 YYNGEE. CDR3 size: 15 residues. V lost 4 bases to trimming and J lost 4 bases; unmatched junction nucleotides: 5. The CDR3 protein is CASSLIAGGPDTQYF. CDR3 in DNA: TGTGCCAGCAGCCTTATAGCGGGGGGGCCAGATACGCAGTATTTT.

The gene calls are TRBV7-2 and TRBJ2-7; possible D gene TRBD2, 5 bases. CDR1 and CDR2 from the germline V gene are SGHTA and FQGNSA. This CDR3 comprises 13 residues. The V end lost 2 bases, the J end lost 6 bases, and 11 bases lay between the germline ends. In DNA form, the CDR3 reads TGTGCCAGCAGCTTAAACTCCGGAGGCGAGCAGTACTTC. This codes for CASSLNSGGEQYF.

The CDR3: CASSLAGNTEAFF. DNA for the CDR3: TGTGCCAGCAGTTTAGCGGGGAACACTGAAGCTTTCTTT. V is TRBV27 and J is TRBJ1-1; D remains unclear. V was trimmed by 2 bases and J by 1 base, leaving 5 bases between them. The germline V gene has CDR1 MNHEY and CDR2 SMNVEV (reference sequence). This CDR3 comprises 13 residues.

This rearrangement joins TRBV5-4 to TRBJ2-3, with 10 bases matching TRBD2. CDR1 is SGHNT, CDR2 YYREEE, per germline (reference sequence). The V and J ends lost 6 bases and 2 bases, in that order; junction bases with no gene match: 9. CDR3 length: 16 amino acids. The CDR3 nucleotides read TGTGCCAGCACCTCTTTAGCGGGGGGTGACACAGATACGCAGTATTTT. Translating gives CASTSLAGGDTDTQYF.

The chain joins TRBV19 to TRBJ2-7; maybe TRBD1 (6 bases). The length of the CDR3 is 13 residues. With 4 bases removed from V and 2 bases from J, the gap between germline ends came to 9 bases. Germline CDR1 is LNHDA and CDR2 is SQIVND (reference sequence). CDR3 loop: CASSTGQPYEQYF. The CDR3, as DNA: TGTGCCAGTAGTACCGGACAGCCCTACGAGCAGTACTTC.

Remarks on this clone: Other DNA sequences from this sample encode an identical CDR3 as well. This chain links TRBV5-1 with TRBJ2-2; tentative D call: TRBD1 (6 bases). This CDR3 is 14 amino acids long. V dropped 2 bases and J dropped 2 bases, with 7 bases sitting between them. Germline assignment: CDR1 SGHRS and CDR2 YFSETQ. CDR3 nucleotide sequence: TGCGCCAGCAGCTTACAGGGAAACACCGGGGAGCTGTTTTTT. Translation: CASSLQGNTGELFF.

The table lists this clone with many counts. This chain joins TRBV4-1 and TRBJ1-2; possible D gene TRBD1, 5 bases. Germline-derived CDR1 and CDR2 are MGHRA and YSYEKL. The CDR3 sequence is 18 residues long. V was cut by 1 base and J by 3 bases, with 21 bases left in between. The CDR3 DNA is TGCGCCAGCAGCCAAGTGATTAGGAAAAAGGACAAGGACTATGGCTACACCTTC. It codes for CASSQVIRKKDKDYGYTF.

This sequence joins TRBV6-5 and TRBJ2-7; D uncertain. The CDR3 runs to 15 residues. V gave up 0 bases and J gave up 0 bases, with 9 bases separating them. The germline CDR1 and CDR2 sequences are MNHEY and SVGAGI. CDR3 nucleotide sequence: TGTGCCAGCAGTTACTCGGAGACCCTCTCCTACGAGCAGTACTTC. Its translation is CASSYSETLSYEQYF.

V gene TRBV7-9 combines with J gene TRBJ2-7, with 11 bases that match TRBD1. V was pared by 1 base and J by 3 bases, with 5 bases of the junction left unmatched. This CDR3 is 16 amino acids long. Germline CDR1 reads SEHNR; CDR2 reads FQNEAQ (reference sequence). The CDR3 sequence is CASSLEGTGGIYEQYF. The DNA for the CDR3 is TGTGCCAGCAGCTTAGAGGGGACAGGGGGAATCTACGAGCAGTACTTC.

In DNA, the CDR3 is TGCGCCAGCAGCTCCCGAGGGTCGGAGGCAGATACGCAGTATTTT. Translation: CASSSRGSEADTQYF. The chain uses TRBV5-1 and TRBJ2-3; D is perhaps TRBD2 (5 bases). Trimming took off 3 bases at V and 4 bases at J, with 15 bases between the two ends. Looked up from germline, CDR1 is SGHRS and CDR2 is YFSETQ. The CDR3 is made up of 15 amino acids.

The chain uses TRBV27 and TRBJ2-7, with D possibly being TRBD1 (6 bases). There are 13 residues in the CDR3. From germline, CDR1 is MNHEY and CDR2 SMNVEV (reference sequence). V gave up 3 bases and J gave up 0 bases, with 6 bases separating them. The CDR3 sequence: CASSFRGSYEQYF. CDR3 coding DNA: TGTGCCAGCAGTTTCAGGGGCTCCTACGAGCAGTACTTC.

The DNA of the CDR3 is TGTGCCAGCAGCCCTGGGGAGGAGAACTATGGCTACACCTTC. Its protein product is CASSPGEENYGYTF. V is TRBV7-3 and J is TRBJ1-2; D is undetermined. V lost 5 bases and J lost 2, with 12 bases in between. Germline CDR1 is SGHTA and CDR2 is FQGTGA. The CDR3 runs 14 residues. Using reference TRBV7-3 and TRBJ1-2 for the parts outside the CDR3, the full variable domain is GAGVSQTPSNKVTEKGKYVELRCDPISGHTALYWYRQSLGQGPEFLIYFQGTGAADDSGLPNDRFFAVRPEGSVSTLKIQRTERGDSAVYLCASSPGEENYGYTFGSGTRLTVV.

This chain connects TRBV21-1 to TRBJ2-3; the DNA was not compared with TRBD1, the D call given in the table. TRBV21-1 is shown as a pseudogene. The CDR3 is made up of 14 amino acids. Here the CDR3 DNA reads TGTGCCAGCAACGGACAGTCTAGCACAGATACGCAGTATTTT. It is translated as CASNGQSSTDTQYF.

The chain combines TRBV6-1 with TRBJ2-3; the D is unclear. The CDR3 loop spans 15 amino acids. V lost 4 bases and J lost 2, with 13 bases in between. The germline CDR1 and CDR2 sequences are MNHNS and SASEGT. CDR3 amino acids: CASSVNSPSTDTQYF. The CDR3 region has the DNA TGTGCCAGCAGTGTCAACAGCCCATCCACAGATACGCAGTATTTT.

This clone showed up just a few times. This chain joins TRBV5-1 and TRBJ2-4, with 9 bases that match TRBD1. The CDR3 consists of 13 residues. The J segment lost 9 bases and the V segment lost 3 bases, leaving 4 bases of the junction unmatched. Germline lookup yields CDR1 SGHRS and CDR2 YFSETQ. The CDR3 nucleotides read TGCGCCAGCAGCTCGGGACAGGGAGGCATTCAGTACTTC. The encoded protein is CASSSGQGGIQYF.

The chain is built from TRBV6-1 and TRBJ2-7; D is unresolved. CDR1 is MNHNS and CDR2 is SASEGT in the germline V gene. The CDR3 extends over 14 amino acids. With 7 bases removed from V and 3 bases from J, the gap between germline ends came to 16 bases. CDR3 residues: CASTPTGPNYEQYF. The CDR3 bases are TGTGCCAGCACCCCGACGGGTCCAAACTACGAGCAGTACTTC.

The chain uses TRBV7-2 and TRBJ2-7; the D gene is possibly TRBD2 (5 bases). CDR1 is SGHTA and CDR2 is FQGNSA in the germline V gene. Trimming removed 1 base from V and 3 bases from J, with 10 bases in between. This CDR3 is built from 14 residues. CDR3 nucleotides: TGTGCCAGCAGCTTAGGAGGGCTTGACTACGAGCAGTACTTC. As protein: CASSLGGLDYEQYF.

This clone has just one count. This rearrangement joins TRBV7-3 to TRBJ1-3; 7 positions match TRBD1. Germline V lookup: CDR1 SGHTA, CDR2 FQGTGA. This CDR3 comprises 15 residues. Trimming removed 4 bases from V and 3 bases from J; junction bases left unmatched: 6. CDR3 DNA sequence: TGTGCCAGCAGCTCCAGGGGGACAGTTGGAAACACCATATATTTT. Encoded protein: CASSSRGTVGNTIYF.

The rearrangement joins TRBV6-1 to TRBJ2-7, with 8 nucleotides matching TRBD1. The CDR3 covers 14 residues. Germline trimming cut 3 bases from V and 0 bases from J; bases unmatched to any gene: 1. CDR1 is MNHNS, CDR2 SASEGT, per germline. This chain's CDR3 is CASSEGQVSYEQYF. Written as DNA, the CDR3 is TGTGCCAGCAGTGAGGGACAGGTCTCCTACGAGCAGTACTTC.

This clone was observed a few times. The CDR3 here is CASSVVQSNTEAFF. CDR3 DNA sequence: TGTGCCAGCAGTGTGGTACAGTCGAACACTGAAGCTTTCTTT. The gene calls are TRBV6-1 and TRBJ1-1; the D is unclear. Trimming shortened V by 4 bases and J by 1 base, and 10 bases separated the two germline ends. The CDR3 runs 14 residues. In germline, CDR1 is MNHNS, CDR2 SASEGT.

The genes are TRBV11-3 and TRBJ2-7; D gene uncertain. Germline-derived CDR1 and CDR2 are SGHNT and YENEEA. With 9 bases removed from V and 4 bases from J, the gap between germline ends came to 4 bases. This CDR3 comprises 9 residues. CDR3 in amino acids: CARTYEQYF. For the CDR3, the DNA is TGTGCCAGGACTTACGAGCAGTACTTC. Based on the CDR3 plus reference TRBV11-3 and TRBJ2-7, the full variable domain is EAGVVQSPRYKIIEKKQPVAFWCNPISGHNTLYWYLQNLGQGPELLIRYENEEAVDDSQLPKDRFSAERLKGVDSTLKIQPAELGDSAVYLCARTYEQYFGPGTRLTVT.

This chain uses TRBV5-1 with TRBJ2-7; TRBD1 matches 9 bases. V dropped 1 base and J dropped 6; count of bases not matched to a gene: 11. Germline V CDR1 and CDR2: SGHRS, YFSETQ. CDR3 length: 16 amino acids. CDR3: CASSLIPGTGISEQYF. The CDR3 DNA is TGCGCCAGCAGCTTGATTCCCGGGACAGGGATATCCGAGCAGTACTTC.

The V call is TRBV6-5, the J call TRBJ2-5; 12 bases map to TRBD2. V lost 1 base to trimming and J lost 5 bases; unmatched junction nucleotides: 5. Germline CDR1 and CDR2: MNHEY and SVGAGI. The CDR3 covers 16 residues. CDR3 protein: CASSYLTSGGTETQYF. The CDR3 coding sequence is TGTGCCAGCAGTTACTTGACTAGCGGGGGCACGGAGACCCAGTACTTC.

The rearrangement links TRBV9 to TRBJ2-5; D is possibly TRBD2 (7 bases). Trimming took off 3 bases at V and 4 bases at J, with 16 bases between the two ends. Germline V lookup: CDR1 SGDLS, CDR2 YYNGEE. The CDR3 extends over 15 amino acids. The CDR3, as DNA: TGTGCCAGCAGCGAGAATAGGGGGGGTCGAGAGACCCAGTACTTC. It encodes CASSENRGGRETQYF.

In regard to this clone: Germline and junction disagree at one end, which may indicate a read error. V gene TRBV7-7 combines with J gene TRBJ2-1; 14 nucleotides agree with TRBD2. Germline assignment: CDR1 SSHAT and CDR2 FNYEAQ (reference sequence). The CDR3 loop spans 17 amino acids. This CDR3 is CASSPTRGTSGSGEQFF. DNA of the CDR3: TGTGCTAGCAGCCCTACCCGCGGGACTAGCGGGAGTGGTGAGCAGTTCTTC.

The chain carries TRBV15 and TRBJ1-4; D is perhaps TRBD1 (5 bases). The CDR3 loop spans 15 amino acids. CDR1 is LNHNV and CDR2 is YYDKDF in the germline V gene (reference sequence). V was shortened by 5 bases and J by 6 bases, with 16 bases between the two germline ends. In DNA form, the CDR3 reads TGTGCCACCAGCCCCGGGGGGGATGATGATGAAAAACTGTTTTTT. As protein: CATSPGGDDDEKLFF.

The chain joins TRBV5-8 to TRBJ2-2; TRBD1 agrees at 9 bases. Trimming cost V 6 bases and J 6 bases; bases outside gene matches: 12. The CDR3 has 16 amino acids. CDR1 SGHTS and CDR2 YDEGEE come from the germline V gene. The CDR3 sequence is CASILAGTGSPGELFF. CDR3 DNA sequence: TGTGCCAGCATCTTAGCCGGGACAGGGTCTCCCGGGGAGCTGTTTTTT.

The V call is TRBV5-4, the J call TRBJ2-1; a possible D gene is TRBD1 (6 bases). This CDR3 is 15 amino acids long. CDR1 is SGHNT, CDR2 YYREEE, per germline (reference sequence). V lost 5 bases and J 7 bases, leaving 19 bases between the germline ends. DNA of the CDR3: TGTGCCAGCAGACCCCGACAGGACCCCAAAAATGAGCAGTTCTTC. Translated: CASRPRQDPKNEQFF.